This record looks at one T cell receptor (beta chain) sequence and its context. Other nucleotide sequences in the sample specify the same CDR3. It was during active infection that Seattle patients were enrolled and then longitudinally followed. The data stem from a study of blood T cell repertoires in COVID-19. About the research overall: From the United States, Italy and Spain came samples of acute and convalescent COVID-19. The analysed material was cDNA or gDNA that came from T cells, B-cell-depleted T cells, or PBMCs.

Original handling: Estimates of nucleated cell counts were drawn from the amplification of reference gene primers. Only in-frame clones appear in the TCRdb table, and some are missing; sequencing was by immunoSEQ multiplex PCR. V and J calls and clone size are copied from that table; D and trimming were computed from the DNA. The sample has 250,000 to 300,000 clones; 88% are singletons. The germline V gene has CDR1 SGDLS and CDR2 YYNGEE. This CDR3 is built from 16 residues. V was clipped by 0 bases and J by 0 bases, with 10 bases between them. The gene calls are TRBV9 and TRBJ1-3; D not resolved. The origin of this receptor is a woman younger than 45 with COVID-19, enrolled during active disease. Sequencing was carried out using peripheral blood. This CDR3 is CASSVGPGSSGNTIYF. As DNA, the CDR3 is TGTGCCAGCAGCGTAGGTCCGGGGAGCTCTGGAAACACCATATATTTT.